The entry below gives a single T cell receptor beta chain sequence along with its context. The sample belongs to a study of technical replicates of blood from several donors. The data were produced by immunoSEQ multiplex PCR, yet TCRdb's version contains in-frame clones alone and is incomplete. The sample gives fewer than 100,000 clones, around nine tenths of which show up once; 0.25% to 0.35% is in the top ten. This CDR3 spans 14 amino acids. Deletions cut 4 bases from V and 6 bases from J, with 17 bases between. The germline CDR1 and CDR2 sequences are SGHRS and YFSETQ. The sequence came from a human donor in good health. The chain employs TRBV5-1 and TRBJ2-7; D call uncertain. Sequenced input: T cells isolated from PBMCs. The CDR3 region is CASSIDTPLREQYF. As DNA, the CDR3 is TGCGCCAGCAGCATAGACACCCCTCTGCGCGAGCAGTACTTC.